This passage covers 24 T cell receptor beta chains from one sample sequenced in a study of cytomegalovirus exposure and HLA in healthy donors. With 60 Vbeta and 13 Jbeta primers, the PCR was carried out. Produced via immunoSEQ multiplex PCR; TCRdb's table is partial and in-frame only. Seen here are about 160,000 clones, approximately 77% observed once, and the top ten hold around 2.5%. The sample comprised PBMCs. Source of these receptors: a female donor in good health and CMV-seronegative.

Turning to this clone: As the CDR3 is not closed by the conserved phenylalanine or tryptophan, this likely results from a read error. The chain links TRBV5-1 to TRBJ2-3; D ambiguous. Trimming cost V 1 base and J 2 bases, with 2 bases left between them. From germline, CDR1 is SGHRS and CDR2 YFSETQ. The CDR3 consists of 12 residues. The CDR3 sequence: CASSLTTDTQYL. CDR3 nucleotide sequence: TGCGCCAGCAGCTTGACCACAGATACGCAGTATCTT.

This chain uses TRBV5-8 with TRBJ2-5; 8 bases match TRBD2. The CDR3 loop spans 14 amino acids. In germline, CDR1 is SGHTS, CDR2 YDEGEE. V shed 4 bases, J shed 7 bases, and the junction held 9 bases outside the gene matches. DNA for the CDR3: TGTGCCAGCAGCCCCCGGACTAGCTTTGTGACCCAGTACTTC. It yields the protein CASSPRTSFVTQYF.

The rearrangement links TRBV11-3 to TRBJ2-2; D is perhaps TRBD2 (5 bases). V was shortened by 2 bases and J by 4 bases, with 11 bases between the two germline ends. The CDR3 consists of 15 residues. The germline gives CDR1 SGHNT, CDR2 YENEEA. DNA of the CDR3: TGTGCCAGCAGCTTATCGCCTAGCCCCACCGGGGAGCTGTTTTTT. This gives the protein CASSLSPSPTGELFF.

In DNA, the CDR3 is TGCAGCGTTGGAGCCGGGACTAGCGGTTGGGGAAACATTCAGTACTTC. Protein sequence: CSVGAGTSGWGNIQYF. The gene calls are TRBV29-1 and TRBJ2-4; 11 bases map to TRBD2. CDR1 and CDR2 (germline): SQVTM, ANQGSEA. The CDR3 length is 16 residues. J was trimmed by 6 bases and V by 4 bases; bases with no gene match: 11.

In this sample, this clone turned up a few times. The chain joins TRBV7-2 to TRBJ1-1; D gene ambiguous. Trimming took off 0 bases at V and 4 bases at J, with 6 bases between the two ends. The length of the CDR3 is 13 residues. Germline assignment: CDR1 SGHTA and CDR2 FQGNSA. The CDR3 sequence is CASSLAGATEAFF. CDR3 nucleotides: TGTGCCAGCAGCTTAGCAGGAGCCACTGAAGCTTTCTTT.

For the CDR3, the DNA is TGTGCCAGTAGTACTTACAGGGGAAGCAATCAGCCCCAGCATTTT. This gives the protein CASSTYRGSNQPQHF. The chain employs TRBV19 and TRBJ1-5; 7 positions match TRBD1. The germline V gene has CDR1 LNHDA and CDR2 SQIVND (reference sequence). J gave up 1 base and V 4 bases, and 4 bases lay outside the gene matches. The CDR3 spans 15 residues.

The chain links TRBV10-3 to TRBJ2-3, with a possible D match to TRBD2 (7 bases). The CDR3 has 15 amino acids. Trimming removed 9 bases from V and 0 bases from J, with 16 bases in between. Germline V lookup: CDR1 ENHRY, CDR2 SYGVKD. The CDR3 region has the DNA TGTGCCATAGGGGGGGGATTATCTAGCACAGATACGCAGTATTTT. It specifies CAIGGGLSSTDTQYF.

This chain joins TRBV5-4 and TRBJ2-2; TRBD2 matches at 7 bases. The germline V gene has CDR1 SGHNT and CDR2 YYREEE (reference sequence). The CDR3 is 15 amino acids. V was pared by 4 bases and J by 5 bases, with 8 bases of the junction left unmatched. CDR3 sequence: CASSPRGVGTGELFF. DNA for the CDR3: TGTGCCAGCAGCCCCCGGGGGGTAGGGACCGGGGAGCTGTTTTTT.

The gene calls are TRBV5-1 and TRBJ1-4, with a weak D call TRBD1 (6 bases). The CDR3 extends over 15 amino acids. Trimming shortened V by 3 bases and J by 3 bases, and 12 bases separated the two germline ends. Germline CDR1 is SGHRS and CDR2 is YFSETQ. CDR3 protein: CASSSLTGSNEKLFF. CDR3 bases: TGCGCCAGCAGCTCATTGACAGGTTCTAATGAAAAACTGTTTTTT.

CDR3 sequence reads: CASSPQGVHQPQHF. The CDR3 DNA is TGTGCCAGTAGTCCCCAGGGCGTACATCAGCCCCAGCATTTT. The chain has TRBV19 and TRBJ1-5; a possible D gene is TRBD1 (5 bases). Germline V lookup: CDR1 LNHDA, CDR2 SQIVND (reference sequence). The germline V and J ends were trimmed by 5 bases and 5 bases, with 13 bases remaining between them. This CDR3 is 14 amino acids long.

This sequence joins TRBV9 and TRBJ1-4, with 7 bases that match TRBD1. V shed 4 bases, J shed 6 bases, and the junction held 18 bases outside the gene matches. Germline CDR1 SGDLS, CDR2 YYNGEE. The CDR3 is 18 residues long. CDR3 DNA: TGTGCCAGCAGCTCCCGGAGGGACAGTCCGAACGGAGATGAAAAACTGTTTTTT. Translating it yields CASSSRRDSPNGDEKLFF.

This clone came up a few times. V and J are TRBV29-1 and TRBJ2-3; 9 bases are shared with TRBD2. Germline V gene lookup returns CDR1 SQVTM and CDR2 ANQGSEA. With V trimmed by 6 bases and J by 1 base, 2 bases remained unmatched. CDR3 length: 13 amino acids. For the CDR3, the DNA is TGCAGCGTCATAGCGGGGGGCACAGATACGCAGTATTTT. The encoded protein is CSVIAGGTDTQYF.

Comment on this clone: One end of the junction fails to match germline, which may point to a read error. The chain is built from TRBV7-7 and TRBJ2-2, with 10 bases identical to TRBD1. Germline assignment: CDR1 SSHAT and CDR2 FNYEAQ (reference sequence). This CDR3 comprises 16 residues. The CDR3 spells CASSLSDRGPSGELFF. The CDR3 nucleotides are TGTGCTAGCAGCCTCAGCGACAGGGGGCCCAGCGGGGAGCTGTTTTTT.

The chain has TRBV14 and TRBJ2-7; 9 nucleotides align to TRBD1. V shed 4 bases, J shed 0 bases, and the junction held 7 bases outside the gene matches. This CDR3 has 16 amino acids. Per germline, CDR1 SGHDN and CDR2 FVKESK. The CDR3 here is CASSPGGTGSSYEQYF. The CDR3 DNA sequence: TGTGCCAGCAGCCCCGGCGGGACAGGGAGCTCCTACGAGCAGTACTTC.

This clone was observed a single time. This chain connects TRBV9 to TRBJ2-5; D is unresolved. Germline CDR1 is SGDLS and CDR2 is YYNGEE. The V and J ends lost 4 bases and 11 bases respectively, with 18 bases between them. This CDR3 is 13 amino acids long. The CDR3 sequence: CASSSGSAKEQYF. DNA for the CDR3: TGTGCCAGCAGCTCCGGATCGGCGAAGGAGCAGTACTTC.

The V and J genes are TRBV30 and TRBJ1-1; 10 positions match TRBD1. The CDR3 length is 13 residues. V was clipped by 1 base and J by 7 bases; unmatched bases: 3. Per germline, CDR1 GTSNPN and CDR2 SVGIG (reference sequence). CDR3 nucleotide sequence: TGTGCCTGGAGTGAGACAGGGGGCGGTGAAGCTTTCTTT. Protein sequence: CAWSETGGGEAFF.

The V call is TRBV27, the J call TRBJ2-7; perhaps TRBD2 as D (6 bases). Germline V CDR1 and CDR2: MNHEY, SMNVEV (reference sequence). Trimming left V 0 bases short and J 0 bases short, with 15 bases between. The CDR3 contains 17 residues. The CDR3 nucleotides are TGTGCCAGCAGTTTATCGAGGGCGCGGGGCTACTCCTACGAGCAGTACTTC. As protein: CASSLSRARGYSYEQYF.

The chain joins TRBV7-8 to TRBJ1-2, with 8 bases fitting TRBD1. The germline V gene has CDR1 SGHVS and CDR2 FQNEAQ. This CDR3 spans 15 amino acids. The junction had 10 bases not matched to a gene; V was cut back by 6 bases and J by 4 bases. The CDR3 coding sequence is TGTGCCAGCAGTTCCAGGGGGACAGGCTTCTATGGCTACACCTTC. This sequence encodes CASSSRGTGFYGYTF.

This clone was picked up a small number of times. This chain links TRBV7-3 with TRBJ1-1; D is unclear. Trimming removed 5 bases from V and 8 bases from J, with 12 bases in between. The CDR3 is 12 residues long. CDR1 and CDR2 from the germline V gene are SGHTA and FQGTGA. CDR3 in DNA: TGTGCCAGCAGCCCCCAGGCTGGCGAAGCTTTCTTT. It translates to CASSPQAGEAFF.

The V and J genes are TRBV19 and TRBJ1-3; 7 bases agree with TRBD1. Per germline, CDR1 LNHDA and CDR2 SQIVND (reference sequence). The junction had 18 bases not matched to a gene; V was cut back by 7 bases and J by 3 bases. The CDR3 runs 18 residues. CDR3 DNA sequence: TGTGCCAGTAATCCATCTGTGGGGACAGAGACCATTGGAAACACCATATATTTT. This sequence encodes CASNPSVGTETIGNTIYF.

The rearrangement uses TRBV30 and TRBJ1-1; D gene uncertain. V dropped 5 bases and J dropped 2 bases, with 12 bases sitting between them. CDR3 size: 13 residues. Germline lookup yields CDR1 GTSNPN and CDR2 SVGIG (reference sequence). The CDR3: CAWVLDSNTEAFF. The CDR3 DNA follows: TGTGCCTGGGTACTCGATTCTAACACTGAAGCTTTCTTT.

The J gene is TRBJ2-1, the V gene TRBV19, with 9 bases matching TRBD2. The V segment lost 7 bases and the J segment 4 bases; nucleotides outside the gene matches: 5. Germline values: CDR1 LNHDA, CDR2 SQIVND (reference sequence). The CDR3 runs 14 residues. CDR3 protein: CASTPSGAYNEQFF. DNA of the CDR3: TGTGCCAGTACCCCTAGCGGGGCTTACAATGAGCAGTTCTTC.

The chain links TRBV19 to TRBJ1-1; TRBD1 aligns across 8 bases. V trimming: 7 bases; J trimming: 4 bases; junction bases outside the gene matches: 8. CDR3 length equals 14 residues. Per germline, CDR1 LNHDA and CDR2 SQIVND (reference sequence). CDR3: CASTQGARGTEAFF. The CDR3 DNA sequence: TGTGCCAGTACCCAGGGGGCGCGGGGCACTGAAGCTTTCTTT.

This clone was detected once. The V and J genes are TRBV6-1 and TRBJ1-2; no clear D. This CDR3 contains 13 residues. Germline assignment: CDR1 MNHNS and CDR2 SASEGT. The germline V and J ends were trimmed by 8 bases and 8 bases, with 18 bases remaining between them. In DNA, the CDR3 is TGTGCCAGCCTTGAGGGCGGTAGGTACGGCTACACCTTC. This encodes CASLEGGRYGYTF.